This T cell receptor (beta chain) was sequenced for a study of a mutant IDH1 vaccine in newly diagnosed glioma. Across the whole study: Patients, over weeks 1, 3, 5, 7, 11, 15, 19 and 23, received a total of eight vaccinations. The study, taken as a whole, reports: Changes in the top peripheral T cell clonotypes seemingly had no bearing on pseudoprogression. Vaccine-induced immune responses were detected in roughly 93% of patients.

On this clone: No antigen is known for it.

The protocol was immunoSEQ multiplex PCR, while the TCRdb copy is restricted to in-frame clones and leaves out a portion. The repertoire consists of tens of thousands of clones, with about four fifths occurring once and the leading ten covering around 10%. The CDR3 has 16 amino acids. From germline, CDR1 is SGHTA and CDR2 FQGNSA. Trimming cost V 3 bases and J 0 bases; bases outside gene matches: 4. As for time point: week 5, during vaccination. The content of each vaccine dose was 300 ug of mutant IDH1 20-mer peptide, and topical imiquimod accompanied it. New WHO grade 3 or 4 astrocytomas that were IDH1-mutant and ATRX-lost occurred in the donors.

This receptor was identified in a man aged 50 to 59 with glioma. V and J are TRBV7-2 and TRBJ2-2, with 7 bases matching TRBD2. Sequenced material: PBMCs, taken from a glioma patient whose treatment included an IDH1 peptide vaccine. Here the CDR3 DNA reads TGTGCCAGCAGCTTGCGGGAGCGAACGAACACCGGGGAGCTGTTTTTT. Its translation: CASSLRERTNTGELFF.